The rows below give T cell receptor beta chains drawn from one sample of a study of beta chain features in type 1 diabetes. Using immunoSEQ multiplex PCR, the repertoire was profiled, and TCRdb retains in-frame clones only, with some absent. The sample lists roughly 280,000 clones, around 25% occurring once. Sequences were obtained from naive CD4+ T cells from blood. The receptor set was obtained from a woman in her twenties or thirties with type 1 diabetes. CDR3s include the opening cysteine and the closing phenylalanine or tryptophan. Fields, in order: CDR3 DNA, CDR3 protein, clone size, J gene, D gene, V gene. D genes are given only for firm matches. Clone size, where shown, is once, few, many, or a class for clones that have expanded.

TGCGCCAGCAGCTTGGTAATCGCGGGAGCCACCTACGAGCAGTACTTC CASSLVIAGATYEQYF - TRBJ2-7 TRBD2 TRBV5-1
TGTGCCTGGAGTGTTGGTCAGGGATTGGACACCATATATTTT CAWSVGQGLDTIYF - TRBJ1-3 - TRBV30
TGCGCCAGCAGCTTGGTTTCCGGCCCTGTCGACGGGAGCGAGCAGTACTTC CASSLVSGPVDGSEQYF - TRBJ2-7 - TRBV5-1
TGTGCCAGCAGCCCACAGAGGGTTGAAGCTTTCTTT CASSPQRVEAFF few TRBJ1-1 - TRBV7-2
TGTGCCAGCTCCAACGGTCAGGGGACTGGGGCCAACGTCCTGACTTTC CASSNGQGTGANVLTF - TRBJ2-6 - TRBV18
TGCGCCAGCAGCCAACCCGGGACTAGCGCCTACGAGCAGTACTTC CASSQPGTSAYEQYF - TRBJ2-7 TRBD2 TRBV4-1
TGTGCCATCAGTGAGTCCTCGGAGACCCAGTACTTC CAISESSETQYF few TRBJ2-5 - TRBV10-3
TGTGCCAGCATCAGACTGGAATCGAACACTGAAGCTTTCTTT CASIRLESNTEAFF - TRBJ1-1 - TRBV2
TGCGCCAGCAGCCACCCAGGGCAGGGAGAGACCCAGTACTTC CASSHPGQGETQYF - TRBJ2-5 - TRBV4-1
TGTGCCAGCAGTCCAGGCGGGCAGCCCCAGCATTTT CASSPGGQPQHF few TRBJ1-5 - TRBV2
TGCGCCAGCAGCTTAACGGAAGAGACCCAGTACTTC CASSLTEETQYF - TRBJ2-5 - TRBV5-1
TGCGCCAGCAGCCGCCCAGGAGGTTTACCCTACAATGAGCAGTTCTTC CASSRPGGLPYNEQFF - TRBJ2-1 - TRBV4-1
TGCAGCGTTTTAGCCGAGGTAGCCGAGCGAAGGTTGAATGAGCAGTTCTTC CSVLAEVAERRLNEQFF - TRBJ2-1 - TRBV29-1
TGCAGCGTTGAGATATGGCAGGGTAGCACAGATACGCAGTATTTT CSVEIWQGSTDTQYF - TRBJ2-3 - TRBV29-1
TGTGCCAGCAGCCAAGATTCGGGGACAGGGAATGTCCACGAGCAGTACTTC CASSQDSGTGNVHEQYF - TRBJ2-7 TRBD1 TRBV4-2
TGTGCCAGCAGTTCACCCTTCCGGGCCTCGGGAAAAGGCTACACCTTC CASSSPFRASGKGYTF - TRBJ1-2 - TRBV28